This T cell receptor (beta chain) is from a study of sequential checkpoint blockade in melanoma. Produced via immunoSEQ multiplex PCR; TCRdb's table is partial and in-frame only. Of under 7,000 clones listed, 15% to 20% are singletons. In this sample, this clone turned up many times. Germline lookup yields CDR1 SGHNT and CDR2 YENEEA. The CDR3 totals 14 residues. Trimming at V came to 4 bases and at J to 4 bases, leaving 6 bases not matched to a gene. Stated treatment: randomized to nivolumab then ipilimumab (arm A) or the reverse (arm B). The receptor was isolated from a human donor with melanoma. The sequencing here drew on tumor tissue (inferred from file names), taken from a patient given nivolumab and ipilimumab in sequence. The V call is TRBV11-3, the J call TRBJ1-2; 7 nucleotides align to TRBD1. The CDR3, as DNA: TGTGCCAGCAGCTCCGACAGGGCTGGCTATGGCTACACCTTC. Amino acid sequence: CASSSDRAGYGYTF. Full variable domain (outside the CDR3, taken from reference TRBV11-3 and TRBJ1-2): EAGVVQSPRYKIIEKKQPVAFWCNPISGHNTLYWYLQNLGQGPELLIRYENEEAVDDSQLPKDRFSAERLKGVDSTLKIQPAELGDSAVYLCASSSDRAGYGYTFGSGTRLTVV.